This TCR beta chain was captured by sequencing in a study of tumor-infiltrating lymphocytes in primary liver carcinoma. As for the study in general: The neoplasms were of stage T1-T3 N0M0, with dimensions of roughly 4.2 to 10 cm across.

As to this clonotype: Its target is not known.

Germline trimming cut 4 bases from V and 8 bases from J; bases unmatched to any gene: 15. The CDR3 covers 16 residues. CDR1 MNHNY and CDR2 SVGAGI come from the germline V gene (reference sequence). TCR beta cDNA came from about 470 ng total RNA, primed with a constant-region primer. ARM-PCR was slightly modified, and three nested multiplex PCR rounds with it gave rise to the TCR beta libraries. TRBV1-TRBV30 forward primers paired with a C-beta reverse primer drove the first two PCR rounds, approximately 11 cycles each. TCRdb reanalysed the multiplex PCR reads using MiXCR and keeps one entry per CDR3 protein. Of about 21,000 distinct CDR3 sequences listed, over 60% were seen once; the top ten hold approximately 40%. The study co-extracted DNA and RNA from 20-30 mg of unsorted bulk tissue. The patients presented with primary liver carcinoma, which was managed through surgical resection. Study-wide points: Merely some 8-25% of top clones spanned all five tumor regions. Tumor-adjacent and tumor-blood pairs overlapped less than tumor region pairs did.

V is TRBV6-6 and J is TRBJ1-1; 8 bases map to TRBD1. The receptor's source is a woman aged 25 to 39 with primary liver carcinoma and hepatitis B virus infection. The specimen was liver tumor tissue from sampling region 1. Subset meaning: tumor region T1, superior pole. CDR3 region: CASSSFGTGGGPEAFF. For the CDR3, the DNA is TGTGCCAGCAGTTCTTTCGGTACAGGGGGGGGACCAGAAGCTTTCTTT.